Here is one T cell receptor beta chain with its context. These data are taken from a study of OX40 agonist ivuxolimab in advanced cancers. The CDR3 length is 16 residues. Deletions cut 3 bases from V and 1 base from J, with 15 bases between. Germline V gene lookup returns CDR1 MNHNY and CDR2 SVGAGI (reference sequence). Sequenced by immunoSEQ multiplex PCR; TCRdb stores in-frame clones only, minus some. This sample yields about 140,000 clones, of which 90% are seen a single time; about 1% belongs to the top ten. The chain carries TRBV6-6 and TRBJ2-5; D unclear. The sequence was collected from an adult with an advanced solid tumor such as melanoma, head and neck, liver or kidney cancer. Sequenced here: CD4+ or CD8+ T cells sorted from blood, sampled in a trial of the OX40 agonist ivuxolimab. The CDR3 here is CASSYPHSSTQETQYF. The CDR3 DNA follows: TGTGCCAGCAGTTATCCCCACTCATCTACCCAAGAGACCCAGTACTTC.